This entry features one T cell receptor beta chain sequence. It lacks a known antigen. The sample holds no much larger clone one base away, and base qualities are not on file. From the cysteine up to the phenylalanine, the CDR3 has a length of 15 residues. Just the 45-base CDR3 DNA is kept, in frame starting at base 1. From a lookup of the germline V gene, CDR1 and CDR2 are SQVTM and ANQGSEA. V ends up 3 bases short and J 3 bases short, with an unmatched junction base count of 5. The data derive from a study of shared clonotypes between healthy human individuals (dated by TCRdb to the early 2020s). Background for the entire study: Three men and a couple of women, aged 18 to 49 years, made up the cohort. Libraries were prepared and TCR repertoires were sequenced by different laboratories using diverse techniques, in order to increase sequencing depth and limit assay-specific biases. To estimate repertoire size and how much clonotype sharing occurs between individuals, the study deeply sequenced the blood TCR repertoires of 5 or 6 healthy adults. For each donor, CD4 naive and CD4 memory were each given three plates, CD8 naive was given two plates, and CD8 memory was given one plate. Each donor's leukapheresis produced roughly between about 0.8 and 8.9 billion PBMCs. Findings and caveats that apply to the study as a whole: Based on pairwise subsampling, the degree of clonotype sharing among donors was expected to be affected by sequencing depth. Sharing across a few donors was observed for roughly 5% of naive CD4, about 4% of naive CD8, over 2% of memory CD4, and roughly 0.4% of memory CD8 clonotypes. Clonotypes shared by all four sorted-subset donors showed higher generation probabilities than non-shared clonotypes. Rarefaction of sorted-subset datasets indicated incomplete sequencing despite the large sequencing depth. Because the study included only a small number of donors, the genetic and exposure-history diversity represented was limited. Only blood was sampled, and tissue TCR repertoires likely differ from those in blood. Larger estimated clonotype richness was generally found for naive subsets than for memory subsets.

Healthy HIV-negative adults with no recently reported acute infections or vaccinations were included as donors. All donors were Caucasian adults living in Nashville, Tennessee, USA. CD4+ T cells were enriched by magnetic negative selection; naive cells were then positively selected on CD45RA, and the negative fraction formed the memory subset. After blood collection by leukapheresis, PBMCs were isolated using Ficoll-Histopaque density gradient centrifugation and then cryopreserved in the vapor phase of liquid nitrogen. Analytical flow cytometry was used to check the purity and quantity of every magnetically sorted T cell population. Genomic DNA was isolated from every sorted fraction and measured by UV absorbance on a Nanodrop 2000c. TCR CDR3 regions were amplified from genomic DNA by multiplex PCR using the deep immunoSEQ assay. Extracted genomic DNA from each cell subset was spread evenly across all wells of several immunoSEQ 96-well plates, with each plate serving as a replicate. For sorted subsets, around 0.2 ug genomic DNA, equal to about 30,000 T cell genomes, was loaded into each replicate PCR. Purified libraries were measured with a Qubit 3.0 fluorometer, size-checked on a Bioanalyzer 2100, and measured again with the KAPA Library Quantification kit. Every immunoSEQ 96-well plate was sequenced on a dedicated single-read 150-cycle Illumina NextSeq 550 flow cell. The paper's processing steps were these. The immunoSEQ output contained only junctional sequences without quality scores, so filtering could not match that applied to full-length reads. To assign V/J genes and CDR3, sequences were annotated against IMGT germline references using PyIR, a Python wrapper for IgBLAST v1.9. Reads with weak V/J assignments (E-value above 1e-6), missing CDR3, stop codons, out-of-frame junctions, or ambiguous translated residues were removed. V3J clonotypes were defined as sequences sharing the same inferred V gene, J gene, and CDR3 amino acid sequence. The percentage overlap between two repertoires was calculated by dividing the number of shared unique clonotypes by the size of the smaller repertoire. Repertoire richness was assessed with RTK rarefaction, the Chao1 estimator, and Recon v2.1 estimates of unobserved clonotypes. For all TCRbeta clonotypes obtained by the gDNA method from four donors, generation probabilities were computed with OLGA. TCRdb mirrors the immuneACCESS table, restricted to in-frame sequences. Some clones are absent from its copies; in checked studies, under half trace to an unresolved V gene, and the reason for the others is unknown. V and J calls and clone size are those listed in that table; D and trimming were worked out from the DNA. The sample table contains about 2.4 million clones; only one count was recorded for around 94% of them. The ten most abundant clones make up around 0.14% of the sample.

The chain couples TRBV29-1 to TRBJ2-1, with 10 central nucleotides matching TRBD2. The sequence came from a man aged 18 to 29 in good health. Sequences were obtained from naive CD4+ T cells sorted from blood. The sample's cell subset or site, from its label and the paper: CD45RA+ positively selected. At the DNA level, the sequence is TGCAGCGTTGACCTAGCGGGAGTAAGCTACAATGAGCAGTTCTTC. It translates as CSVDLAGVSYNEQFF.